Listed below are T cell receptor beta chains from one sample, sequenced in a study of blood T cell repertoires in COVID-19. Here immunoSEQ multiplex PCR was the method, and the copy in TCRdb shows in-frame clones only, minus some. The sample yields some 160,000 clones, 84% seen once. The sample taken for sequencing was peripheral blood. The source of these receptors is a woman of 80 years or more with COVID-19, enrolled during active disease. Both conserved end residues are part of each CDR3.

j_call v_call cdr3_aa
TRBJ2-1 TRBV5-1 CASSIAGALYNEQFF
TRBJ2-7 TRBV19 CASSIGRPHRGEQYF
TRBJ2-7 TRBV6-5 CASSYSGQLEQYF
TRBJ1-2 TRBV10-3 CAISLDRGGGYTF
TRBJ1-3 TRBV19 CASTRISGNTIYF
TRBJ2-6 TRBV18 CASSPSSGANVLTF
TRBJ2-1 TRBV5-5 CASSQELAGGIYEQFF
TRBJ1-6 TRBV4-1 CASSQIRQGRSPLHF
TRBJ1-4 TRBV28 CASSVGGRNEKLFF
TRBJ2-3 TRBV9 CASSVGSAGATDTQYF
TRBJ2-7 TRBV4-1 CASSQDFVAVGQPYEQYF
TRBJ2-1 TRBV7-3 CASSRRSRFSSYNEQFF
TRBJ2-7 TRBV27 CASRNLAGGVLTYEQYF
TRBJ2-1 TRBV28 CASRSKLAGGRQFF
TRBJ1-1 TRBV18 CASSLTRGMGTEAFF
TRBJ2-1 TRBV27 CASSLGGTGGYNEQFF
TRBJ2-7 TRBV5-6 CASSSDSTVGEQYF
TRBJ2-7 TRBV5-1 CASRESGYEQYF
TRBJ2-7 TRBV18 CASSPKRGGVYEQYF
TRBJ1-4 TRBV7-9 CASSLQGVKLFF
TRBJ2-3 TRBV21-1 CASSILAGASTDTQYF
TRBJ2-2 TRBV11-2 CASSLRDRSTGELFF
TRBJ2-3 TRBV3-1/TRBV3-2 CASSWWRGGSADTQYF
TRBJ2-5 TRBV28 CASSRGTSNGYQETQYF
TRBJ2-7 TRBV18 CASSPRQGNYEQYF
TRBJ1-5 TRBV19 CASSKLQGFSNQPQHF
TRBJ2-3 TRBV24-1 CATSRAGGPAGDTQYF
TRBJ2-1 TRBV20-1 CSASALIDEQFF
TRBJ1-2 TRBV6-5 CASSYATGGGYGYTF
TRBJ1-6 TRBV14 CASSQDRGRSPLHF
TRBJ1-1 TRBV7-6 CASRPAGNTEAFF
TRBJ1-1 TRBV27 CASRTQRGTRFEAFF
TRBJ1-5 TRBV7-9 CASSWTGRDQPQHF
TRBJ2-7 TRBV28 CASSLSAWTGRGYEQYF
TRBJ2-2 TRBV13 CASSSRSHTGELFF
TRBJ2-7 TRBV4-2 CASSQRAGGTYEQYF
TRBJ2-3 TRBV18 CASSRGEIGTQYF
TRBJ2-5 TRBV7-3 CASSLQSGLTQETQYF
TRBJ1-5 TRBV7-9 CASSLALGSGGLGNQPQHF
TRBJ2-7 TRBV4-1 CASSQPGGTLYEQYF
TRBJ2-7 TRBV5-1 CASSLIAASYEQYF
TRBJ2-7 TRBV27 CASASGGLPYEQYF
TRBJ2-1 TRBV7-2 CASSLLWGGYNEQFF
TRBJ2-7 TRBV13 CASSFRGRGASYEQYF
TRBJ2-3 TRBV7-9 CASTKGNSRTDTQYF
TRBJ2-3 TRBV5-1 CASSIPRSEVDTQYF
TRBJ1-1 TRBV18 CASSPPSSIGTEAFF
TRBJ1-2 TRBV5-6 CASSWGGSGYTF
TRBJ2-7 TRBV5-1 CASSPGGGYEQYF
TRBJ1-5 TRBV6-6 CASSYLRGGSNQPQHF
TRBJ2-4 TRBV3-1/TRBV3-2 CASSQEGAGPKNIQYF
TRBJ2-1 TRBV4-3 CASSQDKGSGHEQFF
TRBJ2-2 TRBV7-3 CASSSRLNTGELFF
TRBJ1-1 TRBV9 CASSVGRVNTEAFF